This entry lists 21 T cell receptor beta chains sequenced from one sample in a study of blood T cells in healthy people across ages. A sample-barcoded 5' primer and a J-beta primer mix were used in a second PCR of roughly 7 to 11 cycles. TCRdb ran MiXCR on the 5' RACE reads and lists one entry per CDR3 protein. The table lists about 400,000 distinct CDR3 sequences, approximately 51% of them singletons. Specimen: blood. These receptors came from a man in his sixties in good health.

The chain is built from TRBV5-1 and TRBJ1-2; no reliable D call. V shed 0 bases and J shed 6 bases, with 15 bases lying between them. Germline V lookup: CDR1 SGHRS, CDR2 YFSETQ. CDR3 size: 15 residues. The chain's CDR3 is CASSLEGSRSDGYTF. CDR3 bases: TGCGCCAGCAGCTTGGAAGGCAGTAGGAGCGATGGCTACACCTTC.

The chain carries TRBV3-1 and TRBJ1-5; 9 nucleotides line up with TRBD1. Losses at the gene ends were 4 bases for V and 4 bases for J; bases not matched to a gene: 5. CDR3 length equals 15 residues. Germline-derived CDR1 and CDR2 are LGHDT and YNNKEL (reference sequence). The DNA of the CDR3 is TGTGCCAGCAGCCTGCGGGACAGGGAGAATCAGCCCCAGCATTTT. Protein: CASSLRDRENQPQHF.

This chain uses TRBV28 with TRBJ2-1; D is unclear. V was pared by 4 bases and J by 15 bases, with 28 bases between. This CDR3 is built from 16 residues. CDR1 MDHEN and CDR2 SYDVKM come from the germline V gene. In nucleotides, the CDR3 is TGTGCCAGCAGTTCCCCGGGCTCCTCACGATGGGGTCCGCGGTTCTTC. Translation gives CASSSPGSSRWGPRFF.

J is TRBJ2-3 and V is TRBV12-3 or TRBV12-4; D might be TRBD1 or TRBD2, each matching 5 bases. V lost 6 bases, J lost 11 bases, and 21 bases lay in between. This CDR3 has 14 amino acids. CDR3 sequence (DNA): TGTGCCAGCAGCCCCAACCCACGGGACGGGGTGCAGTATTTT. This encodes CASSPNPRDGVQYF.

The chain links TRBV6-2 or TRBV6-3 to TRBJ2-3; TRBD2 matches 8 bases. CDR1 is MNHEY, CDR2 SVGEGT, per germline. The CDR3 extends over 13 amino acids. Trimming removed 9 bases from V and 4 bases from J; junction bases left unmatched: 6. CDR3 bases: TGTGCCAGAAGCGGGAGAGTGGCAGATACGCAGTATTTT. This translates into CARSGRVADTQYF.

The genes are TRBV6-2 or TRBV6-3 and TRBJ2-1, with 13 positions matching TRBD2. In germline, CDR1 is MNHEY, CDR2 SVGEGT. J gave up 0 bases and V 5 bases, and 13 bases lay outside the gene matches. This CDR3 spans 20 amino acids. CDR3 bases: TGTGCCAGCAGTGCTTACCCCGGGACTAGCGGGGTCAGCTCCTACAATGAGCAGTTCTTC. Its protein product is CASSAYPGTSGVSSYNEQFF.

The chain combines TRBV29-1 with TRBJ2-3, with D hard to call. Trimming left V 3 bases short and J 2 bases short, with 9 bases between. There are 13 residues in the CDR3. Germline CDR1 reads SQVTM; CDR2 reads ANQGSEA. CDR3 nucleotides: TGCAGCGTTGATCGCACAAACACAGATACGCAGTATTTT. It is translated as CSVDRTNTDTQYF.

This chain links TRBV7-9 with TRBJ1-2; D may be TRBD1 (5 bases). Germline V gives CDR1 SEHNR, CDR2 FQNEAQ (reference sequence). The CDR3 length is 12 residues. Trimming shortened V by 5 bases and J by 7 bases, and 11 bases separated the two germline ends. The CDR3 nucleotides read TGTGCCAGCAGCCAGGGTTTCTCTGGCTACACCTTC. Protein product: CASSQGFSGYTF. Supplemented by reference TRBV7-9 and TRBJ1-2, the full variable domain reads DTGVSQNPRHKITKRGQNVTFRCDPISEHNRLYWYRQTLGQGPEFLTYFQNEAQLEKSRLLSDRFSAERPKGSFSTLEIQRTEQGDSAMYLCASSQGFSGYTFGSGTRLTVV.

This clonotype came up once. The rearrangement joins TRBV10-3 to TRBJ2-7; D is possibly TRBD2 (6 bases). With the DNA end fitting TRBJ2-5 better, the J assignment may be wrong. The CDR3 is 13 residues long. CDR1 is ENHRY, CDR2 SYGVKD, per germline. As DNA, the CDR3 is TGTGCCATCAGCCCGGGACTCTCTGGGACCCAGTACTTC. Amino acid sequence: CAISPGLSGTQYF.

In this sample, this clonotype turned up a few times. The chain combines TRBV29-1 with TRBJ2-3; TRBD2 is a possible D gene (5 bases). Trimming removed 6 bases at V and 4 bases at J, with 11 bases between. Germline lookup yields CDR1 SQVTM and CDR2 ANQGSEA. The CDR3 runs to 12 residues. The CDR3 DNA reads TGCAGCGTGCGCCCCGGGGCAGATACGCAGTATTTT. Encoded protein: CSVRPGADTQYF.

This clonotype was found a few times. The J gene is TRBJ2-1, the V gene TRBV11-2; 14 bases align to TRBD2. The CDR3 is 19 amino acids. From germline, CDR1 is SGHAT and CDR2 FQNNGV. Trimming took 0 bases from V and 0 from J; bases not matched to a gene: 4. CDR3 DNA sequence: TGTGCCAGCAGCTTAGACGGGACTAGCGGGGGTTTCTCCTACAATGAGCAGTTCTTC. The encoded protein is CASSLDGTSGGFSYNEQFF.

The V call is TRBV4-3, the J call TRBJ1-2, with D uncertain. Germline loops: CDR1 LGHNA, CDR2 YSLEER. V was clipped by 1 base and J by 0 bases, with 12 bases between them. The length of the CDR3 is 16 residues. The CDR3 DNA follows: TGCGCCAGCAGCCAAGCTTCCAGTGGTGCTAACTATGGCTACACCTTC. It codes for CASSQASSGANYGYTF.

The V gene is TRBV2, the J gene TRBJ2-1; D gene uncertain. The germline V gene encodes CDR1 SNHLY and CDR2 FYNNEI. The CDR3 loop spans 15 amino acids. Trimming left V 6 bases short and J 3 bases short, with 15 bases between. CDR3 amino acids: CASRPYQQFYNEQFF. The CDR3 DNA is TGTGCCAGCAGACCCTATCAACAGTTCTACAATGAGCAGTTCTTC.

V is TRBV11-3 and J is TRBJ2-3; maybe TRBD1 (5 bases). The CDR3 extends over 14 amino acids. V lost 1 base, J lost 2 bases, and 7 bases lay in between. From germline, CDR1 is SGHNT and CDR2 YENEEA. The CDR3 coding sequence is TGTGCCAGCAGCTTAGGACAGAACACAGATACGCAGTATTTT. It yields the protein CASSLGQNTDTQYF.

This clonotype was seen a handful of times. The V and J genes are TRBV5-1 and TRBJ2-2; no clear D gene. This CDR3 is 14 amino acids long. Trimming took 4 bases from V and 3 from J, leaving 10 bases between them. In germline, CDR1 is SGHRS, CDR2 YFSETQ. CDR3: CASSMVGHTGELFF. As DNA, the CDR3 is TGCGCCAGCAGCATGGTGGGTCACACCGGGGAGCTGTTTTTT.

V is TRBV20-1 and J is TRBJ1-1; D is possibly TRBD1 (6 bases). The CDR3 has 13 amino acids. V gave up 6 bases and J gave up 0 bases, with 11 bases separating them. Germline loops: CDR1 DFQATT, CDR2 SNEGSKA (reference sequence). CDR3 in amino acids: CSALGQMNTEAFF. CDR3 DNA: TGCAGTGCCCTAGGACAGATGAACACTGAAGCTTTCTTT.

The chain carries TRBV5-8 and TRBJ2-1; TRBD2 matches at 13 bases. Losses at the gene ends were 2 bases for V and 9 bases for J; bases not matched to a gene: 5. Germline V gives CDR1 SGHTS, CDR2 YDEGEE. The CDR3 totals 15 residues. The CDR3 DNA follows: TGTGCCAGCAGCTTCGGGACTAGCGGGATAGGTGAGCAGTTCTTC. This sequence encodes CASSFGTSGIGEQFF.

The gene calls are TRBV5-1 and TRBJ2-7; tentative D call: TRBD2 (6 bases). Germline V gene sequence: CDR1 SGHRS, CDR2 YFSETQ. CDR3 length: 14 residues. The V gene lost 7 bases and the J gene lost 2 bases, with 16 bases spanning the gap. For the CDR3, the DNA is TGCGCCAGCTTCCCCGGGACTGTAGCCTACGAGCAGTACTTC. Translation gives CASFPGTVAYEQYF. Filled out from reference TRBV5-1 and TRBJ2-7, the complete variable domain reads KAGVTQTPRYLIKTRGQQVTLSCSPISGHRSVSWYQQTPGQGLQFLFEYFSETQRNKGNFPGRFSGRQFSNSRSEMNVSTLELGDSALYLCASFPGTVAYEQYFGPGTRLTVT.

This clonotype occurred many times. The CDR3 is CASSLAGRTYEQYF. CDR3 in DNA: TGCGCCAGCAGCTTGGCGGGACGGACCTACGAGCAGTACTTC. The chain has TRBV5-1 and TRBJ2-7; D is possibly TRBD1 or TRBD2 (5 bases each). V lost 0 bases and J lost 2, with 9 bases in between. The germline V gene encodes CDR1 SGHRS and CDR2 YFSETQ. This CDR3 has 14 residues.

The chain employs TRBV20-1 and TRBJ2-7; possible D gene TRBD1, 6 bases. CDR1 is DFQATT, CDR2 SNEGSKA, per germline (reference sequence). The CDR3 covers 15 residues. The germline V and J ends were trimmed by 6 bases and 2 bases, with 20 bases remaining between them. Written as DNA, the CDR3 is TGCAGTGCACTCAACGACAGGCGCCCGACCTACGAGCAGTACTTC. Protein: CSALNDRRPTYEQYF.

This clonotype was seen more than once but under ten times. The chain employs TRBV20-1 and TRBJ2-4, with D maybe TRBD2 (5 bases). V lost 3 bases and J lost 2, with 11 bases in between. From germline, CDR1 is DFQATT and CDR2 SNEGSKA (reference sequence). The CDR3 has 14 amino acids. The CDR3 reads CSASRRGTKNIQYF. CDR3 sequence (DNA): TGCAGTGCTAGCCGCCGGGGAACCAAAAACATTCAGTACTTC.